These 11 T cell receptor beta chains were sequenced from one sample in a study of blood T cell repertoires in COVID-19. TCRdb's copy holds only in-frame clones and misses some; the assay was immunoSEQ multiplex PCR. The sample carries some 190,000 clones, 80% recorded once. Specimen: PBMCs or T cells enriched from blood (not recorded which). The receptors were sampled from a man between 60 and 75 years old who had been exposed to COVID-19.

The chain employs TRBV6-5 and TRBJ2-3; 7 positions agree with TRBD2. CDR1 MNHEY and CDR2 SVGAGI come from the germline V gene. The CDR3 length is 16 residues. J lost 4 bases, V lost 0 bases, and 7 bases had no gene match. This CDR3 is CASSYSSGGGADTQYF. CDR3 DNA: TGTGCCAGCAGTTACTCGTCGGGTGGGGGGGCAGATACGCAGTATTTT.

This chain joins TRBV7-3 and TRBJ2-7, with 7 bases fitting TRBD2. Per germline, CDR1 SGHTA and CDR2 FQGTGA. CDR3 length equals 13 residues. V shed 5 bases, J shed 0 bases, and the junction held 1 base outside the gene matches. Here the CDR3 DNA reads TGTGCCAGCAGCCGGGACTACTCCTACGAGCAGTACTTC. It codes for CASSRDYSYEQYF.

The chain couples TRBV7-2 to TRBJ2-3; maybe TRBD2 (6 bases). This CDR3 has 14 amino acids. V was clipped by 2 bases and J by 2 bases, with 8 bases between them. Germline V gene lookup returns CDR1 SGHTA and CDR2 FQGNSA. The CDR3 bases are TGTGCCAGCAGCTTACGCGGGACCACAGATACGCAGTATTTT. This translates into CASSLRGTTDTQYF.

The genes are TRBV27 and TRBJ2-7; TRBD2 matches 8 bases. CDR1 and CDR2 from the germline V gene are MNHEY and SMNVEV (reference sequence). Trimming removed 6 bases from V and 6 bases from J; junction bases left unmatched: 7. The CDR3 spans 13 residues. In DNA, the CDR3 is TGTGCCAGCAGAACCGGGACTAGGGGCGAGCAGTACTTC. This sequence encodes CASRTGTRGEQYF.

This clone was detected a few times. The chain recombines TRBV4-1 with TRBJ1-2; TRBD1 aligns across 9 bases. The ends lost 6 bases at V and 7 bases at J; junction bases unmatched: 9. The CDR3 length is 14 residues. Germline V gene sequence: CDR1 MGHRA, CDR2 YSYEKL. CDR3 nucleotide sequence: TGCGCCAGCAGGCCGCCGGGACAGGGACTTGGCTACACCTTC. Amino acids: CASRPPGQGLGYTF.

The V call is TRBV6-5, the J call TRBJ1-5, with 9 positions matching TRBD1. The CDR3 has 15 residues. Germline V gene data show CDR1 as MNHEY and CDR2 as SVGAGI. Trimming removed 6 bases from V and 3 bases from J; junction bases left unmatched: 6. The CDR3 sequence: CASSGTGGLNQPQHF. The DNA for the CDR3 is TGTGCCAGCAGCGGAACAGGGGGCCTCAATCAGCCCCAGCATTTT.

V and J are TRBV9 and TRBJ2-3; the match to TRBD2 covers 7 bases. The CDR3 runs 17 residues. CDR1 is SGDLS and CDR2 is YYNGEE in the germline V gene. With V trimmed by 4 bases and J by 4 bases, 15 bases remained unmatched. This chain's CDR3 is CASSRARTSFPADTQYF. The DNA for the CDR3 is TGTGCCAGCAGCCGAGCCCGGACTAGTTTCCCGGCAGATACGCAGTATTTT. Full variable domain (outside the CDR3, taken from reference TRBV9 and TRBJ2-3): DSGVTQTPKHLITATGQRVTLRCSPRSGDLSVYWYQQSLDQGLQFLIQYYNGEERAKGNILERFSAQQFPDLHSELNLSSLELGDSALYFCASSRARTSFPADTQYFGPGTRLTVL.

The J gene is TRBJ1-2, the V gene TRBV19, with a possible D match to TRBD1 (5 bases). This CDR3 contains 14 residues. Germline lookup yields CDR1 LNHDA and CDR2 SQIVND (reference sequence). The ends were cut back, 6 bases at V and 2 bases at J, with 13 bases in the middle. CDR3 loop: CASRSREGNYGYTF. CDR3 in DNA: TGTGCCAGTAGATCCAGGGAAGGGAACTATGGCTACACCTTC.

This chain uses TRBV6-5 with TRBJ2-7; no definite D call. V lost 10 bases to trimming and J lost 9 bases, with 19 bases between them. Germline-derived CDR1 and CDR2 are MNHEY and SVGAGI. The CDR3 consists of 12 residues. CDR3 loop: CATESVGFRQYF. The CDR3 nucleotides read TGTGCCACGGAGTCGGTCGGGTTCCGGCAGTACTTC.

CDR3 bases: TGTGCCAGCAGTTGGACAGGGCCGGGCAATCAGCCCCAGCATTTT. It yields the protein CASSWTGPGNQPQHF. V is TRBV6-5 and J is TRBJ1-5, with 8 positions matching TRBD1. Trimming at V came to 4 bases and at J to 2 bases, leaving 4 bases not matched to a gene. This CDR3 is 15 amino acids long. Germline V lookup: CDR1 MNHEY, CDR2 SVGAGI.

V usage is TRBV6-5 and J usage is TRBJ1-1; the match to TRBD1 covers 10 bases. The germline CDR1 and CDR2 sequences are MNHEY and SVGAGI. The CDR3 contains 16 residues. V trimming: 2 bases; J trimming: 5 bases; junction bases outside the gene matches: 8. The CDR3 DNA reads TGTGCCAGCAGTTACCCAAGCGGGACAGGGGTTACTGAAGCTTTCTTT. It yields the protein CASSYPSGTGVTEAFF.